What follows describes a single T cell receptor beta chain. The data originate from a study of blood T cell repertoires in COVID-19. The CDR3 has 13 residues. The ends lost 0 bases at V and 7 bases at J; junction bases unmatched: 4. Per the germline V gene, CDR1 is SGHRS and CDR2 is YFSETQ. Only in-frame clones appear in the TCRdb table, and some are missing; sequencing was by immunoSEQ multiplex PCR. The sample has some 220,000 clones, approximately 80% seen once; the top ten hold more than 4.5%. Sequencing input: peripheral blood. V and J are TRBV5-1 and TRBJ2-7; 7 nucleotides match TRBD2. The clonotype was recovered from a woman aged 55-70 years who had recovered from COVID-19. CDR3 residues: CASSLARREEQYF. CDR3 DNA: TGCGCCAGCAGCTTGGCACGGCGGGAGGAGCAGTACTTC.